Following are 32 T cell receptor beta chains from one sample sequenced in a study of cytomegalovirus exposure and HLA in healthy donors. The primer mix had 60 Vbeta and 13 Jbeta primers. Assay: immunoSEQ multiplex PCR; the TCRdb copy retains only in-frame clones and omits some. Found here are about 150,000 clones, more than 65% of them singletons; the top ten hold around 6.5%. Source material: PBMCs. The receptor source for this set is a man aged 50-59 years in good health and CMV-seropositive.

The sample holds one count of this clone. This sequence joins TRBV7-2 and TRBJ1-5, with 7 bases matching TRBD1. CDR1 and CDR2 (germline): SGHTA, FQGNSA. The CDR3 covers 13 residues. V dropped 4 bases and J dropped 5; count of bases not matched to a gene: 2. The CDR3 nucleotides are TGTGCCAGCAGCTCCCAGGGGGATCAGCCCCAGCATTTT. Its translation: CASSSQGDQPQHF.

The chain joins TRBV19 to TRBJ2-7, with 9 positions matching TRBD2. The CDR3 extends over 15 amino acids. V dropped 3 bases and J dropped 2; count of bases not matched to a gene: 5. Germline CDR1 LNHDA, CDR2 SQIVND (reference sequence). CDR3 sequence: CASSMTIAGAYEQYF. Here the CDR3 DNA reads TGTGCCAGTAGTATGACGATAGCGGGAGCCTACGAGCAGTACTTC.

A note on this clone: An end of the junction does not agree with germline; a read error may underlie this. The identical CDR3 is also encoded by other nucleotide sequences in the sample. The CDR3 reads CASTQSRGGTNEKLFF. For the CDR3, the DNA is TGTGCCAGCACCCAATCAAGGGGTGGAACTAATGAAAAACTGTTCTTT. The rearrangement links TRBV2 to TRBJ1-4, with D perhaps TRBD1 (5 bases). CDR1 SNHLY and CDR2 FYNNEI come from the germline V gene. The CDR3 consists of 16 residues.

This clone occurred a few times. The chain couples TRBV18 to TRBJ1-5, with D tentatively TRBD1 (6 bases). CDR1 and CDR2 from the germline V gene are KGHSH and LQKENI. Trimming took off 6 bases at V and 4 bases at J, with 10 bases between the two ends. This CDR3 region has 13 residues. As DNA, the CDR3 is TGTGCCAGCTCCGAGGACAGAAATCAGCCCCAGCATTTT. As protein: CASSEDRNQPQHF.

This chain connects TRBV29-1 to TRBJ2-1; no clear D. The germline CDR1 and CDR2 sequences are SQVTM and ANQGSEA. The V end lost 3 bases, the J end lost 6 bases, and 9 bases lay between the germline ends. This CDR3 has 12 amino acids. CDR3 sequence: CSVDGEVNEQFF. DNA for the CDR3: TGCAGCGTTGACGGAGAGGTCAATGAGCAGTTCTTC.

The gene calls are TRBV7-9 and TRBJ2-3; TRBD2 aligns across 12 bases. V was clipped by 6 bases and J by 2 bases; unmatched bases: 15. CDR3 size: 19 residues. Germline values: CDR1 SEHNR, CDR2 FQNEAQ (reference sequence). CDR3 nucleotides: TGTGCCAGCAGTCAAACGCCAAGACTAGCGGGAGAGCACACAGATACGCAGTATTTT. Amino acid sequence: CASSQTPRLAGEHTDTQYF.

The rearrangement uses TRBV5-4 and TRBJ1-1; 7 nucleotides align to TRBD1. Germline CDR1 SGHNT, CDR2 YYREEE (reference sequence). The V and J ends lost 0 bases and 4 bases, in that order; junction bases with no gene match: 3. This CDR3 has 14 residues. The CDR3 nucleotides are TGTGCCAGCAGCTTGGACAGGGGTCTCACTGAAGCTTTCTTT. Encoded protein: CASSLDRGLTEAFF.

Points on this clone: Within the sample, other DNA sequences also encode this same CDR3. The chain links TRBV30 to TRBJ2-7, with TRBD2 matching over 9 bases. Germline assignment: CDR1 GTSNPN and CDR2 SVGIG (reference sequence). The J segment lost 2 bases and the V segment lost 3 bases, leaving 2 bases of the junction unmatched. This CDR3 is 13 amino acids long. The CDR3 spells CAWRASGTYEQYF. The DNA for the CDR3 is TGTGCCTGGAGGGCTAGCGGGACCTACGAGCAGTACTTC. Based on the CDR3 plus reference TRBV30 and TRBJ2-7, the full variable domain is SQTIHQWPATLVQPVGSPLSLECTVEGTSNPNLYWYRQAAGRGLQLLFYSVGIGQISSEVPQNLSASRPQDRQFILSSKKLLLSDSGFYLCAWRASGTYEQYFGPGTRLTVT.

The CDR3 loop is CASSLIPGGDSGNTIYF. CDR3 coding DNA: TGCGCCAGCAGCTTGATTCCAGGGGGCGACTCTGGAAACACCATATATTTT. The chain joins TRBV5-1 to TRBJ1-3, with 8 nucleotides matching TRBD1. V lost 1 base and J lost 0; bases outside the gene matches: 6. CDR3 length: 17 residues. The germline V gene has CDR1 SGHRS and CDR2 YFSETQ. The full variable domain, completed using reference TRBV5-1 and TRBJ1-3, is KAGVTQTPRYLIKTRGQQVTLSCSPISGHRSVSWYQQTPGQGLQFLFEYFSETQRNKGNFPGRFSGRQFSNSRSEMNVSTLELGDSALYLCASSLIPGGDSGNTIYFGEGSWLTVV.

V gene TRBV2 combines with J gene TRBJ1-2, with D unresolved. The CDR3 extends over 12 amino acids. Germline lookup yields CDR1 SNHLY and CDR2 FYNNEI. The V gene lost 7 bases and the J gene lost 3 bases, with 9 bases spanning the gap. The CDR3 nucleotides read TGTGCCAGCATCGGCGGAGACTATGGCTACACCTTC. This gives the protein CASIGGDYGYTF. Together with reference TRBV2 and TRBJ1-2, the CDR3 gives the full variable domain: EPEVTQTPSHQVTQMGQEVILRCVPISNHLYFYWYRQILGQKVEFLVSFYNNEISEKSEIFDDQFSVERPDGSNFTLKIRSTKLEDSAMYFCASIGGDYGYTFGSGTRLTVV.

This rearrangement joins TRBV6-1 to TRBJ1-5; no reliable D call. This CDR3 comprises 15 residues. The ends were cut back, 9 bases at V and 3 bases at J, with 18 bases in the middle. The V gene's germline CDR1 is MNHNS and CDR2 SASEGT. The CDR3 coding sequence is TGTGCCAGTACCCGTCTTCCACTCCCCAATCAGCCCCAGCATTTT. Its translation is CASTRLPLPNQPQHF.

The V call is TRBV30, the J call TRBJ2-5; a weak D match, TRBD1 (6 bases). From germline, CDR1 is GTSNPN and CDR2 SVGIG (reference sequence). The CDR3 sequence is 11 residues long. The CDR3 DNA follows: TGTGCTCTTGGACAGCAAGAGACCCAGTACTTC. Translated, it gives CALGQQETQYF.

CDR3 nucleotide sequence: TGCGCCAGCGGGTTATCTAGCGGGAGTGCAGAGACCCAGTACTTC. This gives the protein CASGLSSGSAETQYF. The rearrangement links TRBV5-1 to TRBJ2-5; 10 nucleotides line up with TRBD2. Trimming removed 7 bases from V and 4 bases from J; junction bases left unmatched: 10. CDR1 and CDR2 (germline): SGHRS, YFSETQ. The CDR3 is 15 amino acids.

The V and J genes are TRBV5-1 and TRBJ2-1; 10 positions match TRBD2. Trimming took 0 bases from V and 6 from J; bases not matched to a gene: 3. The V gene's germline CDR1 is SGHRS and CDR2 YFSETQ. This CDR3 is 15 amino acids long. This chain's CDR3 is CASSLASGSFNEQFF. The DNA of the CDR3 is TGCGCCAGCAGCTTGGCTAGCGGGAGCTTCAATGAGCAGTTCTTC.

The chain is built from TRBV27 and TRBJ2-5; weak D call: TRBD2 (6 bases). Trimming left V 2 bases short and J 3 bases short, with 16 bases between. Germline CDR1 and CDR2: MNHEY and SMNVEV (reference sequence). This CDR3 spans 16 amino acids. CDR3 coding DNA: TGTGCCAGCAGTTTACTGGGTTTTTCGGGGGAAGAGACCCAGTACTTC. Translation: CASSLLGFSGEETQYF.

The genes are TRBV5-1 and TRBJ2-2, with 11 bases identical to TRBD2. The germline V gene encodes CDR1 SGHRS and CDR2 YFSETQ. J was trimmed by 1 base and V by 1 base; bases with no gene match: 3. CDR3 length: 17 amino acids. The CDR3 DNA sequence: TGCGCCAGCAGCTTGTACGGGACTAGCGGGAACACCGGGGAGCTGTTTTTT. This codes for CASSLYGTSGNTGELFF.

V gene TRBV7-9 combines with J gene TRBJ2-3, with D tentatively TRBD2 (5 bases). The CDR3 sequence is 15 residues long. Germline assignment: CDR1 SEHNR and CDR2 FQNEAQ (reference sequence). Trimming shortened V by 2 bases and J by 3 bases, and 12 bases separated the two germline ends. CDR3 nucleotides: TGTGCCAGCAGCTTAACGTTGGGAGTTACAGATACGCAGTATTTT. Protein sequence: CASSLTLGVTDTQYF. Variable domain in full (rest from reference TRBV7-9 and TRBJ2-3): DTGVSQNPRHKITKRGQNVTFRCDPISEHNRLYWYRQTLGQGPEFLTYFQNEAQLEKSRLLSDRFSAERPKGSFSTLEIQRTEQGDSAMYLCASSLTLGVTDTQYFGPGTRLTVL.

The chain combines TRBV5-4 with TRBJ2-7, with 11 positions matching TRBD2. V lost 3 bases and J lost 4; bases outside the gene matches: 6. Germline lookup yields CDR1 SGHNT and CDR2 YYREEE (reference sequence). This CDR3 region has 15 residues. The CDR3 sequence is CASSWGTSGGYEQYF. CDR3 nucleotides: TGTGCCAGCAGCTGGGGGACTAGCGGAGGTTACGAGCAGTACTTC.

The chain uses TRBV6-1 and TRBJ1-2; maybe TRBD1 (5 bases). CDR1 is MNHNS and CDR2 is SASEGT in the germline V gene. The CDR3 has 14 amino acids. The V and J ends lost 2 bases and 5 bases respectively, with 12 bases between them. The CDR3 loop reads CASSERQTRYGYTF. In nucleotides, the CDR3 is TGTGCCAGCAGTGAAAGACAGACGAGGTATGGCTACACCTTC.

This clone was counted a few times. This rearrangement joins TRBV28 to TRBJ2-1; D is undetermined. This CDR3 comprises 14 residues. V gave up 7 bases and J gave up 6 bases, with 16 bases separating them. CDR1 and CDR2 from the germline V gene are MDHEN and SYDVKM. The CDR3 bases are TGTGCCAGCATTAACACCAAAAGTGGCAATGAGCAGTTCTTC. Its protein is CASINTKSGNEQFF.

The chain combines TRBV7-2 with TRBJ2-7, with D perhaps matching TRBD1 (5 bases). CDR3 length: 13 amino acids. V lost 3 bases, J lost 2 bases, and 8 bases lay in between. Germline loops: CDR1 SGHTA, CDR2 FQGNSA. The CDR3 region has the DNA TGTGCCAGCAGCTTTGGGGCTACCTACGAGCAGTACTTC. It is translated as CASSFGATYEQYF. The full variable domain, with the rest looked up from reference TRBV7-2 and TRBJ2-7, is GAGVSQSPSNKVTEKGKDVELRCDPISGHTALYWYRQSLGQGLEFLIYFQGNSAPDKSGLPSDRFSAERTGGSVSTLTIQRTQQEDSAVYLCASSFGATYEQYFGPGTRLTVT.

This clone was detected only a few times. V is TRBV6-5 and J is TRBJ2-7; 10 bases align to TRBD1. CDR3 size: 13 residues. J gave up 6 bases and V 6 bases, and 5 bases lay outside the gene matches. Germline V lookup: CDR1 MNHEY, CDR2 SVGAGI. CDR3 protein: CASRRQGAGEQYF. The CDR3 DNA reads TGTGCCAGCAGAAGACAGGGGGCTGGCGAGCAGTACTTC.

The chain has TRBV5-1 and TRBJ2-2; 10 bases match TRBD1. The CDR3 spans 17 residues. Germline trimming cut 3 bases from V and 7 bases from J; bases unmatched to any gene: 12. CDR1 is SGHRS, CDR2 YFSETQ, per germline. CDR3 bases: TGCGCCAGCAGCTCGACCATGACAGGGGGCTTGAGCGGGGAGCTGTTTTTT. It yields the protein CASSSTMTGGLSGELFF.

A single count supports this clone. The V gene is TRBV30, the J gene TRBJ2-7, with a possible D match to TRBD2 (6 bases). The CDR3 is made up of 12 amino acids. Germline assignment: CDR1 GTSNPN and CDR2 SVGIG (reference sequence). V lost 6 bases to trimming and J lost 5 bases, with 14 bases between them. This CDR3 is CACSGESDEQYF. The DNA of the CDR3 is TGTGCCTGTTCGGGAGAGTCGGACGAGCAGTACTTC.

This clone was seen a single time. This chain uses TRBV5-4 with TRBJ2-5; D call uncertain. Looked up from germline, CDR1 is SGHNT and CDR2 is YYREEE (reference sequence). Deletions cut 4 bases from V and 4 bases from J, with 17 bases between. The CDR3 is 15 residues long. The CDR3 DNA is TGTGCCAGCAGCAACCGAGCCCCCATCCTAGAGACCCAGTACTTC. It is translated as CASSNRAPILETQYF.

The chain combines TRBV10-2 with TRBJ1-5, with unresolved D. With 5 bases removed from V and 4 bases from J, the gap between germline ends came to 9 bases. This CDR3 comprises 13 residues. Germline V gene lookup returns CDR1 WSHSY and CDR2 SAAADI. CDR3 in amino acids: CASSSAENQPQHF. CDR3 bases: TGCGCCAGCAGTTCCGCGGAAAATCAGCCCCAGCATTTT.

The chain has TRBV28 and TRBJ1-4, with D perhaps matching TRBD1 (6 bases). Per the germline V gene, CDR1 is MDHEN and CDR2 is SYDVKM. Trimming took off 2 bases at V and 6 bases at J, with 10 bases between the two ends. This CDR3 spans 14 amino acids. The CDR3, as DNA: TGTGCCAGCAGTTTACGGGGGGCCGATGAAAAACTGTTTTTT. Amino acid sequence: CASSLRGADEKLFF.

This CDR3 reads CASSRQGLETQYF. CDR3 coding DNA: TGTGCCAGCAGCAGACAGGGACTAGAGACCCAGTACTTC. The rearrangement uses TRBV7-9 and TRBJ2-5; D may be TRBD1 (7 bases). Trimming took 5 bases from V and 4 from J, leaving 11 bases between them. CDR3 length equals 13 residues. Looked up from germline, CDR1 is SEHNR and CDR2 is FQNEAQ (reference sequence).

This chain connects TRBV16 to TRBJ1-5; 11 bases are shared with TRBD1. The CDR3 runs 15 residues. Germline loops: CDR1 KGHSY, CDR2 FQNENV. V lost 4 bases to trimming and J lost 7 bases; unmatched junction nucleotides: 6. The CDR3 nucleotides are TGTGCCAGCAGCCCGGGGACAGGGGGAGGCCAGCCCCAGCATTTT. It translates to CASSPGTGGGQPQHF.

The chain links TRBV5-1 to TRBJ2-4; 8 bases agree with TRBD1. This CDR3 contains 14 residues. The V and J ends lost 4 bases and 8 bases, in that order; junction bases with no gene match: 8. The germline V gene encodes CDR1 SGHRS and CDR2 YFSETQ. The CDR3 nucleotides read TGCGCCAGCAGCCACGGACAGGGTGAGGACATTCAGTACTTC. This encodes CASSHGQGEDIQYF.

The chain couples TRBV9 to TRBJ2-1; 9 bases agree with TRBD2. Germline loops: CDR1 SGDLS, CDR2 YYNGEE. The CDR3 is 15 amino acids. Trimming took 3 bases from V and 3 from J; bases not matched to a gene: 4. The CDR3 loop is CASSAGLAFYNEQFF. The CDR3 DNA reads TGTGCCAGCAGCGCCGGACTAGCGTTCTACAATGAGCAGTTCTTC.

This clone came up once. The chain employs TRBV6-1 and TRBJ2-6, with TRBD2 identical over 11 bases. The ends lost 2 bases at V and 0 bases at J; junction bases unmatched: 3. Per germline, CDR1 MNHNS and CDR2 SASEGT. This CDR3 spans 18 amino acids. The DNA of the CDR3 is TGTGCCAGCAGTGAACGACTAGCGGGAATCTCTGGGGCCAACGTCCTGACTTTC. Translated: CASSERLAGISGANVLTF.